This entry features one T cell receptor (beta chain) sequence. The method was immunoSEQ multiplex PCR; TCRdb's version includes in-frame clones alone and lacks a portion of them. The sample shows about 130,000 clones, around nine tenths of them seen only once. These data are taken from a study of T cell responses to AZD1222 COVID-19 vaccine. Sequences were derived from peripheral blood, sampled 28 days after the second AZD1222 dose. This sequence was found in an adult who received the AZD1222 COVID-19 vaccine.

CDR3 in amino acids: CASRGTSGSPGSSYNEQFF. The CDR3 coding sequence is TGTGCCAGCAGGGGGACTAGCGGGAGTCCGGGAAGCTCCTACAATGAGCAGTTCTTC. The rearrangement joins TRBV28 to TRBJ2-1, with 14 bases fitting TRBD2. The CDR3 runs to 19 residues. Germline CDR1 and CDR2: MDHEN and SYDVKM. The V and J ends lost 6 bases and 0 bases, in that order; junction bases with no gene match: 10.